A selection of T cell receptor beta chains follows, all from one sample in a study of glioma-infiltrating T cells. TCRdb ran MiXCR on the multiplex PCR reads and lists one entry per CDR3 protein. The sample records about 110,000 distinct CDR3 sequences, 20% to 30% being singletons. Sequenced input: glioma tissue, nonneoplastic brain tissue, or PBMCs (not recorded which). The source of these receptors is a human donor with low-grade glioma or glioblastoma, undergoing nonglioma brain surgery, or in good health (not recorded which). Both conserved end residues are trimmed from each CDR3.

V: TRBV18
J: TRBJ2-3
CDR3: ASSPPLAGTDTQY

V: TRBV20-1
J: TRBJ1-4
CDR3: SASPGSTGSAYEKLF

V: TRBV15
J: TRBJ2-3
CDR3: ATSRDSLLAGALTDTQY

V: TRBV12-3/TRBV12-4
J: TRBJ2-1
CDR3: ASSRTSGSSYNEQF

V: TRBV20-1
J: TRBJ1-5
CDR3: SARDRQAGIQPQH

V: TRBV2
J: TRBJ2-2
CDR3: ASGSGTGELF

V: TRBV7-3
J: TRBJ1-1
CDR3: ASSRSVNTEAF

V: TRBV6-2/TRBV6-3
J: TRBJ1-5
CDR3: ASSYGGGQH

V: TRBV27
J: TRBJ2-1
CDR3: ASSLMVAGDNEQF

V: TRBV6-5
J: TRBJ2-7
CDR3: ASSYSSKLLEQY

V: TRBV6-1
J: TRBJ1-6
CDR3: ASTLTGPLH

V: TRBV7-9
J: TRBJ2-7
CDR3: ASSAGLWSFEQY

V: TRBV4-2
J: TRBJ2-1
CDR3: ASSHPDRDNEQF

V: TRBV5-1
J: TRBJ2-3
CDR3: ASSLINSGSGEY

V: TRBV6-1
J: TRBJ2-3
CDR3: ASSPSLAQY

V: TRBV5-1
J: TRBJ1-2
CDR3: ASSIEGRGYT

V: TRBV6-1
J: TRBJ1-1
CDR3: TSGAWTLANTEAF

V: TRBV12-3/TRBV12-4
J: TRBJ1-2
CDR3: ASSLPAGQGNGYT

V: TRBV12-5
J: TRBJ1-1
CDR3: ASGLTGTGDTEAF

V: TRBV12-3/TRBV12-4
J: TRBJ2-1
CDR3: ASRGAGRGNEQF

V: TRBV7-9
J: TRBJ2-5
CDR3: ASSTTSGPGETQY

V: TRBV20-1
J: TRBJ1-1
CDR3: SARNRVVTEAF